This is a list of T cell receptor beta chains from one sample in a study of T cell responses to AZD1222 COVID-19 vaccine. The data were produced by immunoSEQ multiplex PCR, yet TCRdb's version contains in-frame clones alone and is incomplete. Of over 100,000 clones detected, roughly 86% appear once; the ten largest clones hold 10% to 15%. The material was peripheral blood, obtained on day 0 of AZD1222 vaccination. The receptors come from an adult in good health. Both conserved end residues are part of each CDR3. A D gene is named only where the DNA matches it firmly. Expanded clones get a size class; other rows say once, few or many, or leave the size out.

d_call clone_size j_call v_call cdr3_aa cdr3_nt
TRBD1 few TRBJ1-1 TRBV3-1/TRBV3-2 CASSPNEQGKAFF TGTGCCAGCAGCCCCAACGAACAGGGGAAAGCTTTCTTT
. . TRBJ1-2 TRBV27 CASGRRDNYGYTF TGTGCCAGCGGCCGTCGGGACAACTATGGCTACACCTTC
. . TRBJ2-7 TRBV27 CASPGSVYEQYF TGTGCCAGTCCCGGGAGTGTCTACGAGCAGTACTTC
TRBD1 . TRBJ1-3 TRBV30 CAWRGPDRGFFTIYF TGTGCCTGGAGAGGTCCGGACAGGGGATTTTTTACCATATATTTT
. . TRBJ1-2 TRBV12-3/TRBV12-4 CASSLVRDYGYTF TGTGCCAGCAGCCTGGTTAGGGACTATGGCTACACCTTC
. few TRBJ2-7 TRBV5-8 CASSLGPVQSPNEQYF TGTGCCAGCAGCTTGGGGCCCGTCCAGTCACCCAACGAGCAGTACTTC
. . TRBJ2-3 TRBV27 CASSPAGSSSTDTQYF TGTGCCAGCAGCCCCGCCGGGTCGTCTAGCACAGATACGCAGTATTTT
. . TRBJ1-1 TRBV6-1 CASSELGGKTEAFF TGTGCCAGCAGTGAATTGGGGGGTAAGACTGAAGCTTTCTTT
. . TRBJ2-5 TRBV2 CASRGGETQYF TGTGCCAGCAGGGGCGGGGAGACCCAGTACTTC
. . TRBJ2-3 TRBV27 CASSEGIGRMGASTDTQYF TGTGCCAGCAGTGAGGGGATCGGGAGGATGGGGGCGAGCACAGATACGCAGTATTTT
TRBD2 . TRBJ2-3 TRBV19 CASSPQGLAGGIDTQYF TGTGCCAGTAGTCCCCAAGGACTAGCGGGGGGGATAGATACGCAGTATTTT
TRBD1 few TRBJ2-5 TRBV2 CASSEAGQGGMSQYF TGTGCCAGCAGTGAAGCGGGACAGGGAGGGATGTCCCAGTACTTC
. . TRBJ2-5 TRBV9 CASSVGGEAQYF TGTGCCAGCAGCGTAGGGGGTGAGGCCCAGTACTTC
. . TRBJ1-1 TRBV19 CASSIGGGNTEAFF TGTGCCAGTAGTATTGGGGGGGGGAACACTGAAGCTTTCTTT
. . TRBJ1-5 TRBV5-1 CASSPGEGGSQPQHF TGCGCCAGCAGCCCTGGGGAGGGAGGCTCTCAGCCCCAGCATTTT